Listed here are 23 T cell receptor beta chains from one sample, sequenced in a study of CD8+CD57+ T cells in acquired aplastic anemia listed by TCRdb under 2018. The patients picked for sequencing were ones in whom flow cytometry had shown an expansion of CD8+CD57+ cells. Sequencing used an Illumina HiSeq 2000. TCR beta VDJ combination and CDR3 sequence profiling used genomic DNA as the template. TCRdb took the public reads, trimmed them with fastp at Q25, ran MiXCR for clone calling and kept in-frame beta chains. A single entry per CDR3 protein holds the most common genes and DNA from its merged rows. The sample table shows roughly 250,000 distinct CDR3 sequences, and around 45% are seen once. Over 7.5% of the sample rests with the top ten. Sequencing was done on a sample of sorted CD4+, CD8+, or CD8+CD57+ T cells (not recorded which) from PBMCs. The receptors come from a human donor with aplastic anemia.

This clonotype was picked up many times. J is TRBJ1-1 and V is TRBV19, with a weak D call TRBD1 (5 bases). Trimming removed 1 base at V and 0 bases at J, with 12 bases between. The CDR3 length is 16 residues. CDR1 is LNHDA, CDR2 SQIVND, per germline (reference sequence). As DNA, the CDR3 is TGTGCCAGTAGTATAGGTTCCCAGGGCTTGAACACTGAAGCTTTCTTT. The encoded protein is CASSIGSQGLNTEAFF.

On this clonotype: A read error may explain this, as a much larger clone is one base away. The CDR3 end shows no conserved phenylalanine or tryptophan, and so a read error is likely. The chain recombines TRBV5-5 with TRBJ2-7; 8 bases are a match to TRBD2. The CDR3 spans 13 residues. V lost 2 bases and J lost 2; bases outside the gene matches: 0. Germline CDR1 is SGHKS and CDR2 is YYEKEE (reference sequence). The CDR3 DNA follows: TGTGCCAGCAGCTTCGGGGGGGCCTACGAGCAGTACTCC. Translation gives CASSFGGAYEQYS.

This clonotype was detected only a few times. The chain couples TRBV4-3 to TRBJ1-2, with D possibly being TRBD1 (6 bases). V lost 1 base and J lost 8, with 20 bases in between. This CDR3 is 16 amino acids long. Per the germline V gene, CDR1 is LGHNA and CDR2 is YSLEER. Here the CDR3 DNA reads TGCGCCAGCAGCCAAGCCCCCCAGGGGATCCTTCCCGGCTACACCTTC. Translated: CASSQAPQGILPGYTF.

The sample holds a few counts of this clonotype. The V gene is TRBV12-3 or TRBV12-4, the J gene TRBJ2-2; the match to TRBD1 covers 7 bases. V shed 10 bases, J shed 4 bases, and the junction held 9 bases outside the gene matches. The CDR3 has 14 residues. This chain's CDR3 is CATERQGSTGELFF. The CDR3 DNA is TGTGCCACCGAGCGACAGGGATCCACCGGGGAGCTGTTTTTT.

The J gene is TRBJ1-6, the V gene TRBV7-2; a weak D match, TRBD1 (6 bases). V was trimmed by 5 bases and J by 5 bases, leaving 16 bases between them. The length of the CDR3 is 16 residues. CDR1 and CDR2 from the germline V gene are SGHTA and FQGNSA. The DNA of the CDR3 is TGTGCCAGCAGCCGAGGACCTAGGACAGATAATTCACCCCTCCACTTT. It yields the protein CASSRGPRTDNSPLHF.

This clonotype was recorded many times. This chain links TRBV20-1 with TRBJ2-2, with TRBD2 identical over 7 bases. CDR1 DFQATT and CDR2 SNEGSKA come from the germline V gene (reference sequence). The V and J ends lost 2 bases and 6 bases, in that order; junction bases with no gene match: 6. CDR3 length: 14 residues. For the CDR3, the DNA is TGCAGTGCTAGAAGGGAAGCGGGGTCCGGGGAGCTGTTTTTT. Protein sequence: CSARREAGSGELFF.

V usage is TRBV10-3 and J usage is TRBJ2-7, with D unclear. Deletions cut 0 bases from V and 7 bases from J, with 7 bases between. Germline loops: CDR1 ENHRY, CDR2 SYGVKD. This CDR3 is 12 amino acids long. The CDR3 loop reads CAISESMGEQYF. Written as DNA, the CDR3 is TGTGCCATCAGTGAGTCGATGGGAGAGCAGTACTTC.

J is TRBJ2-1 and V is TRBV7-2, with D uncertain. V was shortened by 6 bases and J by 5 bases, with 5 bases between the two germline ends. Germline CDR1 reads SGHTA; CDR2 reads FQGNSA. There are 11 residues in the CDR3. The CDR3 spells CASRYHNEQFF. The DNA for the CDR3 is TGTGCCAGCAGGTATCACAATGAGCAGTTCTTC.

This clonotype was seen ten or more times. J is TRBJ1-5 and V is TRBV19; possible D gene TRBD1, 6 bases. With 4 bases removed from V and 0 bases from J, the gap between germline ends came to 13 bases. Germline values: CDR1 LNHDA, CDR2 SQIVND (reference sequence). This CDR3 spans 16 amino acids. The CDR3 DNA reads TGTGCCAGTAGTACAAACAGGGCATATAGCAATCAGCCCCAGCATTTT. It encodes CASSTNRAYSNQPQHF.

The CDR3 spells CSVKEGVVGYTF. The CDR3 coding sequence is TGCAGCGTGAAGGAGGGGGTGGTTGGCTACACCTTC. J is TRBJ1-2 and V is TRBV29-1, with a tentative D call TRBD1 (6 bases). The CDR3 is 12 amino acids. Germline assignment: CDR1 SQVTM and CDR2 ANQGSEA. V shed 6 bases and J shed 7 bases, with 15 bases lying between them.

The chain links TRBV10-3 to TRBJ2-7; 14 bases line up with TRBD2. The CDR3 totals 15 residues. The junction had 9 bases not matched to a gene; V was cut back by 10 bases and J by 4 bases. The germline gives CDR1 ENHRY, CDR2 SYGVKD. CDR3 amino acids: CASSQTSGGAYEQYF. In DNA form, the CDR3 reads TGTGCCAGCAGCCAGACTAGCGGGGGGGCATACGAGCAGTACTTC.

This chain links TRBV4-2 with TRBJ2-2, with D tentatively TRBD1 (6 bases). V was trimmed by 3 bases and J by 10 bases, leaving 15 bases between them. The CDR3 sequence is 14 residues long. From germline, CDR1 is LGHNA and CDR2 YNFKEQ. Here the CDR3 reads CASSQRTERPELFF. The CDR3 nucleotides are TGTGCCAGCAGCCAGCGGACAGAGAGGCCGGAGCTGTTTTTT.

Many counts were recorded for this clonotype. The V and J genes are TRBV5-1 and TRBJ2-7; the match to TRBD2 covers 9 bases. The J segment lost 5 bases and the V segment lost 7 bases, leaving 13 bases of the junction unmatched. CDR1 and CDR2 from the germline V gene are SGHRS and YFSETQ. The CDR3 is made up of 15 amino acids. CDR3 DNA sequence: TGCGCCAGCTCAAAACAATTAGCGGGAGAAGACGAGCAGTACTTC. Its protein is CASSKQLAGEDEQYF.

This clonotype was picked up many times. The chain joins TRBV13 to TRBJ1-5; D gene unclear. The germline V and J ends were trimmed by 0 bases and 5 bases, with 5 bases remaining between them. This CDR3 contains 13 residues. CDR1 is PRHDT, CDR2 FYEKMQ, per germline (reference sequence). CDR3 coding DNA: TGTGCCAGCAGCTTAGGCCTCGATCAGCCCCAGCATTTT. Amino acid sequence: CASSLGLDQPQHF.

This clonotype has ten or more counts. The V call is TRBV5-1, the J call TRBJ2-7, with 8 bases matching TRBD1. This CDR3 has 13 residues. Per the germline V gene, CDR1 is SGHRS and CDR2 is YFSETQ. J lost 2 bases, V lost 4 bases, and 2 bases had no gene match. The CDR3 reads CASSTDRAYEQYF. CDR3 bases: TGCGCCAGCAGCACGGACAGGGCCTACGAGCAGTACTTC.

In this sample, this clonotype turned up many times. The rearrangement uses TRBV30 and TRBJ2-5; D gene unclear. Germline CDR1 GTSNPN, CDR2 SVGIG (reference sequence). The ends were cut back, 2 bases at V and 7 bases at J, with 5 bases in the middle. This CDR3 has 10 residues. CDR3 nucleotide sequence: TGTGCCTGGAGTAAAAGGACCCAGTACTTC. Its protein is CAWSKRTQYF.

CDR3: CASSPRQGSTTDTQYF. The CDR3 DNA sequence: TGTGCCAGCTCTCCCCGACAGGGGTCGACCACAGATACGCAGTATTTT. The J gene is TRBJ2-3, the V gene TRBV3-1, with 8 bases fitting TRBD1. Looked up from germline, CDR1 is LGHDT and CDR2 is YNNKEL (reference sequence). The CDR3 has 16 residues. Trimming at V came to 8 bases and at J to 2 bases, leaving 12 bases not matched to a gene.

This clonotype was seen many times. In DNA form, the CDR3 reads TGTGCCAGCAGCTTAGGCGGTTTTGGGACTAGCACAGATACGCAGTATTTT. It translates to CASSLGGFGTSTDTQYF. The V gene is TRBV7-8, the J gene TRBJ2-3, with a tentative D call TRBD2 (6 bases). CDR1 and CDR2 from the germline V gene are SGHVS and FQNEAQ. V dropped 1 base and J dropped 0 bases, with 14 bases sitting between them. The length of the CDR3 is 17 residues.

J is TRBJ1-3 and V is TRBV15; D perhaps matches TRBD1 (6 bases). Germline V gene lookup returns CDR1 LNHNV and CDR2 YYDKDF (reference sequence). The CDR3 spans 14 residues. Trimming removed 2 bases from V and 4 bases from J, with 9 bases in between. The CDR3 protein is CATSRSRGGNTIYF. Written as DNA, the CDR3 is TGTGCCACCAGCAGATCAAGGGGGGGAAACACCATATATTTT.

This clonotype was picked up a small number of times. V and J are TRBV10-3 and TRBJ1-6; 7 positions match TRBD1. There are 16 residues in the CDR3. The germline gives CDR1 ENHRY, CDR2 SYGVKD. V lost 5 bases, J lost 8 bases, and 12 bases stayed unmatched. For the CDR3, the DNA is TGTGCCATCAGTAGTGCGTTGAGTCAGGGGGATTCACCCCTCCACTTT. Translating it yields CAISSALSQGDSPLHF.

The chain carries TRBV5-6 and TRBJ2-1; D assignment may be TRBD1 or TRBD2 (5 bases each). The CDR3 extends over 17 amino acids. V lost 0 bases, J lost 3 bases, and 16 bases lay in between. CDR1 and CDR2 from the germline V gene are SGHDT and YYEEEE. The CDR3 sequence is CASSLVREGSRYNEQFF. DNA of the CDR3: TGTGCCAGCAGCTTGGTCCGAGAGGGGAGTCGCTACAATGAGCAGTTCTTC.

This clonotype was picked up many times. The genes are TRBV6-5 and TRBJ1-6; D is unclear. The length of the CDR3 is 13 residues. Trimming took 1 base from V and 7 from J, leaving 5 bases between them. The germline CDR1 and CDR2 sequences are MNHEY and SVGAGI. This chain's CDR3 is CASSYWQNSPLHF. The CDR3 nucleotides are TGTGCCAGCAGTTACTGGCAAAATTCACCCCTCCACTTT.

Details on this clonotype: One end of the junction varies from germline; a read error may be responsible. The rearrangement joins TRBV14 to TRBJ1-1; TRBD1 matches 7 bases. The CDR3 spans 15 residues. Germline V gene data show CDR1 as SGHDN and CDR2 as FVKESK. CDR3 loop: CACSQQQGFDTEAFF. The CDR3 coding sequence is TGTGCCTGCAGCCAGCAACAGGGGTTTGACACTGAAGCTTTCTTT.